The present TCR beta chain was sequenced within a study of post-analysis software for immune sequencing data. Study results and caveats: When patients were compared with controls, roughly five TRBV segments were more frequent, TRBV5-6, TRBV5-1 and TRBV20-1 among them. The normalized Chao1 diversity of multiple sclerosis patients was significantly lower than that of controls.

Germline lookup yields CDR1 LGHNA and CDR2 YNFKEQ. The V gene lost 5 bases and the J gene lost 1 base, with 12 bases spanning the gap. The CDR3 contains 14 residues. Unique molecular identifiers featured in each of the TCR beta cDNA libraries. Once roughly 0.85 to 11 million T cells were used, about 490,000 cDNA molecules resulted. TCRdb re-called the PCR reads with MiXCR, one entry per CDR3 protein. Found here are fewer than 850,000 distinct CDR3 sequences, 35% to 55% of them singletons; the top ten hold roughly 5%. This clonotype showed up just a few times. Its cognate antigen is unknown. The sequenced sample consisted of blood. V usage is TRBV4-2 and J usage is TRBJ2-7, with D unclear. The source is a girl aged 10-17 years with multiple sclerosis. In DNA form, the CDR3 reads TGTGCCAGCAGCTTGGACGTAGGTTCCTACGAGCAGTACTTC. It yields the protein CASSLDVGSYEQYF.